Listed below are T cell receptor beta chains from one sample, sequenced in a study of blood T cell repertoires in COVID-19. This table comes from immunoSEQ multiplex PCR, and its TCRdb copy is limited to in-frame clones, with some not included. This sample yields approximately 140,000 clones, of which about 90% are seen a single time; about 4% belongs to the top ten. The source material was PBMCs or T cells enriched from blood (not recorded which). These receptors were collected from a woman between 40 and 55 years old who had been exposed to COVID-19. The CDR3 runs from the conserved cysteine through the conserved F or W. The order of the fields is J gene, clone size, V gene, D gene, CDR3 protein, CDR3 DNA. D genes are given only for firm matches. Clone size appears in some rows only: once, few, many, or a class for an expanded clone.

j_call: TRBJ1-1
clone_size: -
v_call: TRBV6-5
d_call: TRBD1
cdr3_aa: CASRTDRVTEAFF
cdr3_nt: TGTGCCAGCAGGACGGACAGGGTCACTGAAGCTTTCTTT

j_call: TRBJ2-1
clone_size: -
v_call: TRBV18
d_call: TRBD1
cdr3_aa: CASSLRIDREANNEQFF
cdr3_nt: TGTGCCAGCTCACTCAGGATCGACAGGGAAGCGAACAATGAGCAGTTCTTC

j_call: TRBJ1-1
clone_size: -
v_call: TRBV25-1
d_call: -
cdr3_aa: CASSEFPYTEAFF
cdr3_nt: TGTGCCAGCAGTGAATTCCCCTACACTGAAGCTTTCTTT

j_call: TRBJ2-2
clone_size: -
v_call: TRBV29-1
d_call: TRBD1
cdr3_aa: CSVTGGVGELFF
cdr3_nt: TGCAGCGTGACAGGGGGCGTCGGGGAGCTGTTTTTT

j_call: TRBJ2-6
clone_size: few
v_call: TRBV6-2/TRBV6-3
d_call: -
cdr3_aa: CASSYSKLGAGANVLTF
cdr3_nt: TGTGCCAGCAGTTACTCGAAACTAGGAGCTGGGGCCAACGTCCTGACTTTC

j_call: TRBJ1-5
clone_size: -
v_call: TRBV16
d_call: TRBD1
cdr3_aa: CASSTGQGKDQPQHF
cdr3_nt: TGTGCCAGCTCTACGGGACAGGGGAAGGATCAGCCCCAGCATTTT

j_call: TRBJ1-1
clone_size: few
v_call: TRBV7-3
d_call: -
cdr3_aa: CASSLGQNTEAFF
cdr3_nt: TGTGCCAGCAGCTTAGGACAGAACACTGAAGCTTTCTTT

j_call: TRBJ2-7
clone_size: -
v_call: TRBV15
d_call: TRBD2
cdr3_aa: CATSRDRGVSSYEQYF
cdr3_nt: TGTGCCACCAGCAGAGATCGGGGGGTCTCCTCCTACGAGCAGTACTTC

j_call: TRBJ2-5
clone_size: -
v_call: TRBV5-6
d_call: TRBD1
cdr3_aa: CASSESDRGLQETQYF
cdr3_nt: TGTGCCAGCAGCGAATCGGACAGGGGGCTTCAAGAGACCCAGTACTTC

j_call: TRBJ2-7
clone_size: -
v_call: TRBV24-1
d_call: TRBD1
cdr3_aa: CATNPQGAKREQYF
cdr3_nt: TGTGCCACCAACCCGCAGGGGGCAAAGCGCGAGCAGTACTTC

j_call: TRBJ2-3
clone_size: -
v_call: TRBV12-3/TRBV12-4
d_call: TRBD2
cdr3_aa: CAGAGDATDTQYF
cdr3_nt: TGTGCAGGGGCGGGAGATGCCACAGATACGCAGTATTTT

j_call: TRBJ2-6
clone_size: -
v_call: TRBV19
d_call: TRBD1
cdr3_aa: CASSGQGFSGANVLTF
cdr3_nt: TGTGCCAGCTCCGGACAGGGATTCTCTGGGGCCAACGTCCTGACTTTC

j_call: TRBJ1-2
clone_size: -
v_call: TRBV18
d_call: TRBD1
cdr3_aa: CASSPGTGGANYGYTF
cdr3_nt: TGTGCCAGCTCACCCGGGACAGGGGGAGCTAACTATGGCTACACCTTC

j_call: TRBJ2-5
clone_size: -
v_call: TRBV10-3
d_call: -
cdr3_aa: CAIREGRGDQETQYF
cdr3_nt: TGTGCCATCAGGGAGGGGCGGGGAGACCAAGAGACCCAGTACTTC

j_call: TRBJ2-7
clone_size: -
v_call: TRBV6-5
d_call: TRBD1
cdr3_aa: CASSTDRGYEQYF
cdr3_nt: TGTGCCAGCAGTACGGACAGGGGGTACGAGCAGTACTTC

j_call: TRBJ1-5
clone_size: -
v_call: TRBV19
d_call: -
cdr3_aa: CASSITRLLLQPQHF
cdr3_nt: TGTGCCAGTAGTATAACCCGACTCCTACTTCAGCCCCAGCATTTT

j_call: TRBJ2-2
clone_size: -
v_call: TRBV7-3
d_call: TRBD1
cdr3_aa: CASSPDRGLTGELFF
cdr3_nt: TGTGCCAGCAGCCCCGACAGGGGGCTAACCGGGGAGCTGTTTTTT

j_call: TRBJ2-7
clone_size: few
v_call: TRBV6-5
d_call: TRBD1
cdr3_aa: CASRLSGTGTYEQYF
cdr3_nt: TGTGCCAGCAGGTTATCCGGGACAGGGACCTACGAGCAGTACTTC

j_call: TRBJ1-1
clone_size: once
v_call: TRBV5-8
d_call: TRBD1
cdr3_aa: CASSLGTGRHTEAFF
cdr3_nt: TGTGCCAGCAGCTTGGGGACAGGGAGGCACACTGAAGCTTTCTTT

j_call: TRBJ1-4
clone_size: -
v_call: TRBV5-1
d_call: TRBD1
cdr3_aa: CASSAGQGLNEKLFF
cdr3_nt: TGCGCCAGCAGCGCGGGACAGGGGCTTAATGAAAAACTGTTTTTT

j_call: TRBJ1-3
clone_size: -
v_call: TRBV19
d_call: -
cdr3_aa: CASSMQGAGNTIYF
cdr3_nt: TGTGCCAGTAGTATGCAGGGTGCCGGAAACACCATATATTTT

j_call: TRBJ2-1
clone_size: -
v_call: TRBV11-2
d_call: TRBD2
cdr3_aa: CASSLVGGRAHNEQFF
cdr3_nt: TGTGCCAGCAGCTTAGTTGGCGGGAGGGCCCACAATGAGCAGTTCTTC

j_call: TRBJ1-3
clone_size: -
v_call: TRBV19
d_call: -
cdr3_aa: CASSIGGDNTIYF
cdr3_nt: TGTGCCAGTAGTATAGGAGGTGACAACACCATATATTTT

j_call: TRBJ1-1
clone_size: -
v_call: TRBV5-6
d_call: -
cdr3_aa: CASFSGTSRTFF
cdr3_nt: TGTGCCAGCTTCTCCGGGACTTCACGGACTTTCTTT

j_call: TRBJ2-7
clone_size: -
v_call: TRBV7-2
d_call: TRBD2
cdr3_aa: CASSEGTSGSSYEQYF
cdr3_nt: TGTGCCAGCAGCGAAGGGACTAGCGGGAGCTCCTACGAGCAGTACTTC

j_call: TRBJ2-7
clone_size: -
v_call: TRBV5-1
d_call: TRBD2
cdr3_aa: CASSLGLAGVRPYEQYF
cdr3_nt: TGCGCCAGCAGCCTCGGACTAGCGGGAGTTCGCCCCTACGAGCAGTACTTC

j_call: TRBJ2-2
clone_size: -
v_call: TRBV11-3
d_call: TRBD2
cdr3_aa: CASSLGSGGANTGELFF
cdr3_nt: TGTGCCAGCAGCTTGGGTAGCGGGGGAGCGAACACCGGGGAGCTGTTTTTT

j_call: TRBJ2-3
clone_size: -
v_call: TRBV7-9
d_call: -
cdr3_aa: CASSPSADTQYF
cdr3_nt: TGTGCCAGCAGCCCCTCCGCAGATACGCAGTATTTT

j_call: TRBJ2-2
clone_size: -
v_call: TRBV5-1
d_call: -
cdr3_aa: CASSPPSGELFF
cdr3_nt: TGCGCCAGCAGCCCCCCCTCCGGGGAGCTGTTTTTT

j_call: TRBJ2-6
clone_size: -
v_call: TRBV7-9
d_call: TRBD2
cdr3_aa: CASSFTGTSGSGANVLTF
cdr3_nt: TGTGCCAGCAGCTTTACCGGGACTAGCGGATCTGGGGCCAACGTCCTGACTTTC

j_call: TRBJ2-7
clone_size: -
v_call: TRBV10-2
d_call: TRBD1
cdr3_aa: CAVLNSRDRLTYEQYF
cdr3_nt: TGCGCCGTCCTCAACTCCCGGGACAGGTTAACCTACGAGCAGTACTTC

j_call: TRBJ2-2
clone_size: -
v_call: TRBV9
d_call: -
cdr3_aa: CASSGGPGELFF
cdr3_nt: TGTGCCAGCAGCGGGGGCCCGGGGGAGCTGTTTTTT

j_call: TRBJ2-7
clone_size: -
v_call: TRBV9
d_call: TRBD2
cdr3_aa: CASSVAASGSYEQYF
cdr3_nt: TGTGCCAGCAGCGTAGCTGCTAGCGGGTCCTACGAGCAGTACTTC

j_call: TRBJ1-5
clone_size: -
v_call: TRBV28
d_call: TRBD1
cdr3_aa: CASTTTGVGQPQHF
cdr3_nt: TGTGCCAGCACCACGACAGGGGTGGGTCAGCCCCAGCATTTT

j_call: TRBJ1-6
clone_size: -
v_call: TRBV2
d_call: -
cdr3_aa: CASSVSSSYNSPLHF
cdr3_nt: TGTGCCAGCAGTGTGTCGAGCTCCTATAATTCACCCCTCCACTTT

j_call: TRBJ1-2
clone_size: -
v_call: TRBV2
d_call: -
cdr3_aa: CASRALTTYGYTF
cdr3_nt: TGTGCCAGCAGGGCCCTGACAACCTATGGCTACACCTTC

j_call: TRBJ1-6
clone_size: few
v_call: TRBV7-2
d_call: -
cdr3_aa: CASSLTGSYNSPLHF
cdr3_nt: TGTGCCAGCAGCTTAACTGGCTCCTATAATTCACCCCTCCACTTT

j_call: TRBJ1-6
clone_size: -
v_call: TRBV28
d_call: TRBD1
cdr3_aa: CASSMTGPGELALHF
cdr3_nt: TGTGCCAGCAGTATGACAGGGCCGGGGGAGTTAGCCCTCCACTTT

j_call: TRBJ1-1
clone_size: -
v_call: TRBV9
d_call: TRBD1
cdr3_aa: CASSGLGQADTEAFF
cdr3_nt: TGTGCCAGCAGCGGATTGGGACAGGCAGACACTGAAGCTTTCTTT

j_call: TRBJ1-1
clone_size: -
v_call: TRBV12-3/TRBV12-4
d_call: -
cdr3_aa: CASSLKGFTEAFF
cdr3_nt: TGTGCCAGCAGTTTAAAGGGGTTCACTGAAGCTTTCTTT

j_call: TRBJ1-2
clone_size: -
v_call: TRBV5-1
d_call: TRBD1
cdr3_aa: CASRAGTGEFGYTF
cdr3_nt: TGCGCCAGCAGGGCCGGGACAGGGGAGTTCGGCTACACCTTC